Reported below is one T cell receptor beta chain. This entry belongs to a study of blood T cell repertoires in COVID-19. Study-wide context: PBMCs, B-cell-depleted T cells, or T cells were the source of the cDNA or gDNA that made up the material.

Authors' data handling: Researchers report that nucleated cell counts were estimated from reference gene primer amplification. Profiling relied on immunoSEQ multiplex PCR, and the TCRdb table lists in-frame clones only, not all of them. D and trimming come from the DNA, and the V and J calls and clone size come from that table. Found here are 250,000 to 400,000 clones, almost 90% of them singletons; the top ten hold 2.5% to 3.5%. A Seattle source enrolled patients during active infection and followed them longitudinally. The clonotype was recovered from a woman aged 30 to 39 with COVID-19, enrolled during active disease. Sequenced input: peripheral blood.

CDR3 residues: CASRDSGGPQFF. The CDR3, as DNA: TGTGCCAGCAGGGATTCAGGGGGTCCACAGTTCTTC. The chain employs TRBV6-5 and TRBJ2-1; 7 bases agree with TRBD1. The trim removed 6 bases at V and 13 bases at J, leaving 9 bases unmatched. CDR1 is MNHEY, CDR2 SVGAGI, per germline. This CDR3 is 12 amino acids long.